This T cell receptor (beta chain) comes out of a study of T-cell memory formation after mild COVID-19 (dated by TCRdb to the early 2020s). In terms of the full investigation: TCR sequence clusters from the two donors were largely donor specific. In a couple of donors, T-cell clones that expanded and contracted after mild COVID-19 were followed by sequencing TCRalpha and TCRbeta repertoires longitudinally. The cohort was made up of two young adult volunteers, one female and one male, who were previously healthy.

Sequencing was carried out with an Illumina NovaSeq 6000. Using 5'RACE with constant-segment primers, TCRalpha and TCRbeta cDNA libraries were constructed, with sample barcodes and unique molecular identifiers added in the process. Trizol reagent was used to extract RNA from every sample. The libraries were amplified in two PCR steps, and the second step added a second sample barcode and Illumina TruSeq adapters. Libraries were sequenced on an Illumina NovaSeq with 2 x 150 bp paired-end reads. The paper's processing steps were these. The reads were demultiplexed and collapsed into UMI-guided consensus sequences using migec v1.2.7. Using mixcr v2.1.11, UMI consensuses were aligned to TRA and TRB V and J templates and then assembled into clonotypes. Clonotypes were classified as expanded or contracted when called significant by both edgeR and NoisET, with noise models trained on biological replicates. For edgeR calls, the cutoffs were a false discovery rate-adjusted p below 0.01 and a log2 fold-change threshold of 1. As an exploratory analysis of dynamics, PCA with hierarchical clustering was applied to max-normalized trajectories of the 1000 most abundant clonotypes. Separately sequenced CD4+ and CD8+ repertoires were used to assign a CD4 or CD8 phenotype to each responding clone. In TCRdb, the public reads were trimmed at Q25 with fastp and aligned with MiXCR, with productive beta chains retained. Rows merge per CDR3 protein into single entries with the most common DNA and genes. What appears here as the V and J calls and clone size reflects TCRdb's work, not the paper's. This sample gives approximately 250,000 distinct CDR3 sequences in total; 16% of them show up just once. The top ten clonotypes cover 22% of the sample.

A word on this clonotype: Its antigen is unknown. The input lacks base qualities; no much larger clone sits a single base away.

Inclusive of the bounding cysteine and phenylalanine, the CDR3 is 14 residues long. Solely the CDR3 DNA is kept, with 42 bases framed from the first base. The trim is 1 base for V and 3 bases for J, with a gap of 10 bases between the germline ends. CDR1 and CDR2 (SGHRS, YFSETQ) derive from the germline V gene. The study at large found these results: Whether the second-wave clones peaking on day 37 were SARS-CoV-2 specific was not confirmed. Some responding clones were detected in pre-infection memory, which suggested that pre-existing cross-reactive memory T cells had joined the SARS-CoV-2 response. Clones contracting from day 15 to 85 had balanced CD4/CD8 phenotypes, while a second wave expanding from day 15 to 37 was biased towards CD4+. Contracting CD4+ clones were found mainly in CM and EM memory subsets, while CD8+ clones were enriched in EMRA. The study covered only a couple of mild cases, and larger cohorts including severe cases with pre-infection samples were considered necessary.

Ficoll-Paque density gradient centrifugation was the method used to isolate PBMCs. Sequencing input: PBMCs or a T cell subset sorted from them (not recorded which). The sequence was obtained from a man between 18 and 29 years old who had mild COVID-19 (a few samples of this study predate the infection). The sample titles of this study are shuffled in the database, so cell type and time point are left out; the donor was told from shared clones. The chain joins TRBV5-1 to TRBJ1-2; confidence is insufficient to name the D gene. For the CDR3, the sequence is CASSLRLGDYGYTF. The DNA sequence is TGCGCCAGCAGCTTGCGGCTAGGAGACTATGGCTACACCTTC.